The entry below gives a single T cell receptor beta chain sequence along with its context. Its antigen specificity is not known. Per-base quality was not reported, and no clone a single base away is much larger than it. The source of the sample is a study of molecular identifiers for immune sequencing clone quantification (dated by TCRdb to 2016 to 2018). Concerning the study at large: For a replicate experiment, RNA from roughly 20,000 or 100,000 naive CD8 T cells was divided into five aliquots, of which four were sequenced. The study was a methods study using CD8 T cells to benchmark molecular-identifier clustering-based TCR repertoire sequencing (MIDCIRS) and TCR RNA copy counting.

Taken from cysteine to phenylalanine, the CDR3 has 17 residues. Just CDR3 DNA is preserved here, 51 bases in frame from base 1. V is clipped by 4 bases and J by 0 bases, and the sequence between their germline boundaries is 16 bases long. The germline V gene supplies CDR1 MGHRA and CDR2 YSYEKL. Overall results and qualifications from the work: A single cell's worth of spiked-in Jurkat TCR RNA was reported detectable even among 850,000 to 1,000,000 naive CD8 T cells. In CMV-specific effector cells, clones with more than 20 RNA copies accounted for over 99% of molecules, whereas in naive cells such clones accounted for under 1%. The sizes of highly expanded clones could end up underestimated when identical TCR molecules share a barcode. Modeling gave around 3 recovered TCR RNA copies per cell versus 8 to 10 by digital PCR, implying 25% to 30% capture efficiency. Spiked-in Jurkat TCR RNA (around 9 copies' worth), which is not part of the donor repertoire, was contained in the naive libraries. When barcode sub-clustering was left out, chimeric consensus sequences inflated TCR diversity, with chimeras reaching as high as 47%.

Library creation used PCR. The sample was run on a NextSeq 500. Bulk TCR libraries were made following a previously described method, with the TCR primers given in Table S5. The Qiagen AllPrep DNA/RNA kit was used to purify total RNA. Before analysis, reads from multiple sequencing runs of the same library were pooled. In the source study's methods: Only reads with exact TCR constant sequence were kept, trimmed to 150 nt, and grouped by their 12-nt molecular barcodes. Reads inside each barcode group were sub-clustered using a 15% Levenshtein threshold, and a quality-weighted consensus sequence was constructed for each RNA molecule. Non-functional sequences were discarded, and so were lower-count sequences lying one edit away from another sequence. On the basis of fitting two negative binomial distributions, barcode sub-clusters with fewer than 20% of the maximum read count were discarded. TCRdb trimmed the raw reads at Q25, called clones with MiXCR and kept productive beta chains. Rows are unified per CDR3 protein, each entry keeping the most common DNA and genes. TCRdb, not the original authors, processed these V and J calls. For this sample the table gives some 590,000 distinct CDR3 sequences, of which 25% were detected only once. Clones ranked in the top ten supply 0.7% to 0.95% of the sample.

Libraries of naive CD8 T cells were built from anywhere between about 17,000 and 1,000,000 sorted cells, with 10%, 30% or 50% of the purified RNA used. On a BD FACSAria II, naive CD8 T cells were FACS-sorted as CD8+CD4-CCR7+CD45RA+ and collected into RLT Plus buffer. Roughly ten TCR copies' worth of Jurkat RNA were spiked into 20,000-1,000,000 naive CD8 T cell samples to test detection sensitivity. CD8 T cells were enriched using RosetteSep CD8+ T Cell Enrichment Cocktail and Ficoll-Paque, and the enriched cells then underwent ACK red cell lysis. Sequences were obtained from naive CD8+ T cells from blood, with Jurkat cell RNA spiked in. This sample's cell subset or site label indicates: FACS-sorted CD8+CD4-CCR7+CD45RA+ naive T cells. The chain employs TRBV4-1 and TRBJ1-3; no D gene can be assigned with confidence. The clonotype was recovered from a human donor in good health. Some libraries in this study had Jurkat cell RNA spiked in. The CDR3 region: CASSRPTTGYSGNTIYF. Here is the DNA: TGCGCCAGCAGCCGGCCCACGACCGGGTACTCTGGAAACACCATATATTTT.